The 26 T cell receptor beta chains presented below share a single source sample, sequenced in a study of CD4 and CD8 cells across lung adenocarcinoma regions. TCRdb ran MiXCR on the PCR reads and lists one entry per CDR3 protein. The sample has about 25,000 distinct CDR3 sequences, more than 40% seen once; the top ten hold around 42%. Sequences were obtained from CD8+ T cells from the center of a lung tumor. The receptors derive from a male donor with lung adenocarcinoma. The CD4 and CD8 labels of this study may be unreliable.

By share of the sample, this clonotype is medium-sized. The chain links TRBV6-5 to TRBJ2-3, with 7 bases aligning to TRBD2. This CDR3 region has 15 residues. Looked up from germline, CDR1 is MNHEY and CDR2 is SVGAGI. V was pared by 6 bases and J by 0 bases, with 6 bases of the junction left unmatched. Here the CDR3 DNA reads TGTGCCAGCAGGCTACTAGCGAGGAGCACAGATACGCAGTATTTT. Translation: CASRLLARSTDTQYF.

This clonotype occurred once. V gene TRBV24-1 combines with J gene TRBJ2-4; TRBD2 might be the D (5 bases). Germline-derived CDR1 and CDR2 are KGHDR and SFDVKD. The CDR3 consists of 15 residues. V lost 6 bases and J lost 13, with 24 bases in between. The CDR3 DNA is TGTGCCACCAGTACGGGGTTTGGTGCCAAAGACACGCAGTACTTC. Its translation is CATSTGFGAKDTQYF.

This clonotype came up once. The junction and the germline gene differ at one end; a read error may be behind it. The V and J genes are TRBV6-1 and TRBJ2-3, with D possibly being TRBD1 or TRBD2 (5 bases each). The CDR3 length is 16 residues. Germline V lookup: CDR1 MNHNS, CDR2 SASEGT. CDR3 loop: CASSESGTWVGDTQYF. The CDR3 DNA sequence: TGTGCCAGCAGTGAATCGGGGACGTGGGTCGGGGATACGCAGTATTTC.

Note on this clonotype: A junction end diverges from the germline sequence, so it may reflect a read error. The chain employs TRBV10-1 and TRBJ2-3, with a possible D match to TRBD1 (6 bases). Germline V gene sequence: CDR1 WNHNN, CDR2 SYGVQD (reference sequence). This CDR3 has 14 residues. The CDR3 here is CAGIGGRDKDTQYF. CDR3 nucleotide sequence: TGCGCGGGGATTGGGGGCCGAGACAAAGATACCCAGTATTTT.

This clonotype was counted once. At one of its ends the junction is not consistent with the germline gene, which may arise from a read error. The chain joins TRBV7-2 to TRBJ2-3, with D tentatively TRBD2 (5 bases). The CDR3 is 15 amino acids. Germline-derived CDR1 and CDR2 are SGHTA and FQGNSA. The CDR3 DNA reads as TGTGGCAGCGGCTCGTGGCTGGGAGCCACAGATACTCAGTATTTC. This gives the protein CGSGSWLGATDTQYF.

The chain has TRBV6-1 and TRBJ1-4; perhaps TRBD1 as D (5 bases). Trimming stripped 5 bases from V and 1 base from J, with 11 bases between. CDR1 is MNHNS, CDR2 SASEGT, per germline. The CDR3 loop spans 15 amino acids. CDR3 amino acids: CASSPMRGTNEKLFF. CDR3 coding DNA: TGTGCCAGCAGTCCTATGAGGGGAACTAATGAAAAACTGTTTTTT.

The chain recombines TRBV28 with TRBJ2-5; possibly TRBD1 for D (6 bases). V dropped 3 bases and J dropped 0 bases, with 8 bases sitting between them. Looked up from germline, CDR1 is MDHEN and CDR2 is SYDVKM. CDR3 size: 14 residues. As DNA, the CDR3 is TGTGCCAGCAGTTTGAGGGGGTACCAAGAGACCCAGTACTTC. Encoded protein: CASSLRGYQETQYF.

Regarding this clonotype: A read error may account for a junction end that differs from germline. V and J are TRBV27 and TRBJ2-4; D is possibly TRBD1 or TRBD2 (5 bases each). CDR1 MNHEY and CDR2 SMNVEV come from the germline V gene (reference sequence). This CDR3 contains 15 residues. CDR3 protein: CGSSLGLGAKNTQYF. CDR3 sequence (DNA): TGTGGCAGCAGTTTGGGGCTGGGAGCCAAAAACACTCAGTACTTC.

There are a few counts of this clonotype. V gene TRBV9 combines with J gene TRBJ2-5; tentatively, D is TRBD2 (6 bases). Germline CDR1 and CDR2: SGDLS and YYNGEE. V was shortened by 0 bases and J by 5 bases, with 8 bases between the two germline ends. The CDR3 totals 13 residues. The CDR3 protein is CASSVVADETQYF. The DNA of the CDR3 is TGTGCCAGCAGCGTAGTAGCGGATGAGACCCAGTACTTC.

The J gene is TRBJ2-3, the V gene TRBV6-1; tentatively, D is TRBD1 (5 bases). The germline CDR1 and CDR2 sequences are MNHNS and SASEGT. The CDR3 length is 13 residues. V shed 2 bases and J shed 10 bases, with 13 bases lying between them. The CDR3 protein is CASSEMGQVAQYF. In DNA, the CDR3 is TGTGCCAGCAGTGAAATGGGGCAGGTGGCGCAGTATTTT.

This clonotype was detected only a few times. A much larger clone sits a single nucleotide away, making a read error possible. The chain has TRBV27 and TRBJ2-1; TRBD2 aligns across 7 bases. The V gene's germline CDR1 is MNHEY and CDR2 SMNVEV (reference sequence). V was clipped by 2 bases and J by 10 bases; unmatched bases: 11. The CDR3 length is 15 residues. The CDR3 DNA reads as TGTGCCAGCAGTTTAAGTGGGAGGGCCCAGTACGAGCAGTTCTTC. The encoded protein is CASSLSGRAQYEQFF.

By frequency in the sample, this clonotype is medium-sized. J is TRBJ2-3 and V is TRBV10-3; D may be TRBD1 (6 bases). This CDR3 is built from 14 residues. CDR1 and CDR2 (germline): ENHRY, SYGVKD. V gave up 3 bases and J gave up 4 bases, with 11 bases separating them. The CDR3: CAISDSTGPDTQYF. DNA of the CDR3: TGTGCCATCAGTGACAGTACAGGGCCAGATACGCAGTATTTT.

On this clonotype: One end of the junction does not line up with germline, which may come from a read error. This chain uses TRBV6-5 with TRBJ2-4, with D perhaps assigned TRBD1 or TRBD2 (5 bases each). The CDR3 has 15 residues. Per the germline V gene, CDR1 is MNHEY and CDR2 is SVGAGI. The CDR3 DNA sequence: TGTGGCAGCAGTTCGGGGCACAGAGCCAAAGATACGCAGTATTTC. Protein: CGSSSGHRAKDTQYF.

The chain couples TRBV25-1 to TRBJ2-1; 12 bases line up with TRBD1. This CDR3 has 20 amino acids. Trimming removed 4 bases from V and 7 bases from J; junction bases left unmatched: 20. Germline-derived CDR1 and CDR2 are MGHDK and SYGVNS. The DNA for the CDR3 is TGTGCCAGCAGTGTACAGCCGGGACAGGGGGCGAGACTAGCTATTAATGAGCAGTTCTTC. Encoded protein: CASSVQPGQGARLAINEQFF.

On this clonotype itself: The junction departs from the called germline gene at one end, perhaps through a read error. CDR3 region: CATGPGGKNTQYF. CDR3 nucleotide sequence: TGCGCCACGGGACCGGGAGGGAAAAACACGCAGTATTTC. V usage is TRBV10-3 and J usage is TRBJ2-4; 8 bases are shared with TRBD2. The CDR3 is 13 residues long. Germline V CDR1 and CDR2: ENHRY, SYGVKD.

For this clonotype: Since no conserved phenylalanine or tryptophan closes the CDR3, a read error is the likely cause. The DNA is omitted, as the CDR3 cannot be located on it reliably, and the CDR3 follows TCRdb's listing. V is TRBV9 and J is TRBJ1-2; the table's TRBD1 call for D was not verified on the DNA. CDR1 and CDR2 (germline): SGDLS, YYNGEE. Including both end residues, the CDR3 is 10 amino acids long. CDR3 sequence: CASSVGSPGS.

This clonotype has at least ten counts. This chain joins TRBV12-3 or TRBV12-4 and TRBJ2-1; D perhaps matches TRBD1 (6 bases). The DNA matches TRBJ2-7 better at its end, which makes the J call doubtful. The CDR3 is 12 residues long. This CDR3 is CASKGVPYEQYF. The CDR3 DNA reads as TGTGCCAGCAAGGGGGTACCCTACGAGCAGTACTTC.

The gene calls are TRBV3-1 and TRBJ2-5, with TRBD1 identical over 9 bases. Near its end, the DNA agrees better with TRBJ2-7, so the J call may be wrong. This CDR3 comprises 14 residues. Germline V gene sequence: CDR1 LGHDT, CDR2 YNNKEL (reference sequence). CDR3 nucleotide sequence: TGTGCCAGCAGCTTCGGGACAGGGTCCTACGAGCAGTACTTC. Translation: CASSFGTGSYEQYF.

This clonotype was recorded many times. The V and J genes are TRBV6-1 and TRBJ1-5, with D maybe TRBD1 (5 bases). CDR1 is MNHNS, CDR2 SASEGT, per germline. The CDR3 is made up of 13 amino acids. Deletions cut 9 bases from V and 5 bases from J, with 14 bases between. CDR3 bases: TGTGCCAGTACGGAGGTGGGGGATCAGCCCCAGCATTTT. Its protein product is CASTEVGDQPQHF.

This clonotype was recorded at least ten times. The chain uses TRBV7-2 and TRBJ2-5; D uncertain. The ends were cut back, 1 base at V and 1 base at J, with 10 bases in the middle. Germline V gene sequence: CDR1 SGHTA, CDR2 FQGNSA. This CDR3 region has 15 residues. The CDR3 spells CASSLGDQTQETQYF. The CDR3 DNA follows: TGTGCCAGCAGCTTAGGGGATCAAACCCAAGAGACCCAGTACTTC.

This clonotype was counted only a few times. The chain carries TRBV27 and TRBJ2-3, with a possible D match to TRBD2 (5 bases). The V gene lost 3 bases and the J gene lost 2 bases, with 9 bases spanning the gap. The CDR3 covers 14 residues. CDR1 MNHEY and CDR2 SMNVEV come from the germline V gene (reference sequence). Here the CDR3 reads CASSLGGFTDTQYF. The CDR3 DNA reads TGTGCCAGCAGTTTGGGCGGGTTCACAGATACGCAGTATTTT.

The V call is TRBV6-1, the J call TRBJ1-5; TRBD1 might be the D (5 bases). Per germline, CDR1 MNHNS and CDR2 SASEGT. V shed 6 bases and J shed 0 bases, with 12 bases lying between them. The CDR3 has 15 residues. The CDR3 sequence is CASRGQPYSNQPQHF. The CDR3 coding sequence is TGTGCCAGCAGAGGACAACCTTATAGCAATCAGCCCCAGCATTTT.

This chain links TRBV27 with TRBJ2-3; 8 nucleotides agree with TRBD2. CDR1 and CDR2 from the germline V gene are MNHEY and SMNVEV (reference sequence). The CDR3 has 14 amino acids. This chain's CDR3 is CAGSGLAGPETQYF. The CDR3, as DNA: TGTGCGGGCAGTGGGCTAGCGGGCCCAGAGACCCAGTATTTT.

About this clonotype itself: The junction departs from the called germline gene at one end, perhaps through a read error. V usage is TRBV10-2 and J usage is TRBJ2-4; 8 bases fit TRBD2. Germline V gene data show CDR1 as WSHSY and CDR2 as SAAADI. The CDR3 length is 14 residues. CDR3 sequence (DNA): TGCGCGAGCAGCGGGGGCCAGGCCAAAAAGATTCAGTACTTC. It encodes CASSGGQAKKIQYF.

This rearrangement joins TRBV7-8 to TRBJ1-4; TRBD1 aligns across 7 bases. The CDR3 spans 14 residues. Trimming took 5 bases from V and 8 from J; bases not matched to a gene: 8. Per germline, CDR1 SGHVS and CDR2 FQNEAQ. The CDR3 sequence: CASSRQGVREKLFF. For the CDR3, the DNA is TGTGCCAGCAGCCGGCAGGGGGTTAGGGAAAAACTGTTTTTT.

The chain joins TRBV27 to TRBJ2-3; no firm D call. Germline CDR1 is MNHEY and CDR2 is SMNVEV (reference sequence). The CDR3 is 12 residues long. Trimming left V 2 bases short and J 11 bases short, with 11 bases between. The CDR3, as DNA: TGTGCCAGCAGTTTAATAGGGAATGAGCAGTATTTT. Its protein product is CASSLIGNEQYF.